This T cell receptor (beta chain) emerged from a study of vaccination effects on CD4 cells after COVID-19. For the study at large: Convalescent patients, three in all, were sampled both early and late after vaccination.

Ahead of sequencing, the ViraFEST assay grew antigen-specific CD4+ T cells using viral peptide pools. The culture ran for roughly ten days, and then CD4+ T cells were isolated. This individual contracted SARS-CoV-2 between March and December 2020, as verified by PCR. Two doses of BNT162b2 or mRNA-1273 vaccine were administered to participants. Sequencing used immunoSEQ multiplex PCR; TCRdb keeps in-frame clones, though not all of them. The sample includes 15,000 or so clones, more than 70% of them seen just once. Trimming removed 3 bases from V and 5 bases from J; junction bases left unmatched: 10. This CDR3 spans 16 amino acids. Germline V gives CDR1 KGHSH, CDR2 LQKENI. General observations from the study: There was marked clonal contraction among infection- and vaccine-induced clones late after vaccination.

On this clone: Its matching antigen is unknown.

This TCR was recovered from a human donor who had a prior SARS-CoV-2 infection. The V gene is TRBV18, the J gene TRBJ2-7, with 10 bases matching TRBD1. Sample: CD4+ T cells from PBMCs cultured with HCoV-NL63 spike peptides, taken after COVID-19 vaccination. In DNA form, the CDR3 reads TGTGCCAGCTCACCTCTATCCGGGACAGGGGAAAACGAGCAGTACTTC. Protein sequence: CASSPLSGTGENEQYF. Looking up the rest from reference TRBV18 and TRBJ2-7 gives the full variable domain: NAGVMQNPRHLVRRRGQEARLRCSPMKGHSHVYWYRQLPEEGLKFMVYLQKENIIDESGMPKERFSAEFPKEGPSILRIQQVVRGDSAAYFCASSPLSGTGENEQYFGPGTRLTVT.